The 27 T cell receptor beta chains reported below all come from one sample, sequenced in a study of early T cells in non-severe SARS-CoV-2 infection. TCRdb ran MiXCR on the 5' RACE reads and lists one entry per CDR3 protein. This table has about 110,000 distinct CDR3 sequences, about 12% appearing once. Sequenced material: whole blood. The source of these receptors is an adult who was a healthcare worker with PCR-confirmed SARS-CoV-2 infection or an uninfected control (not recorded which).

There are many counts of this clonotype. The chain joins TRBV25-1 to TRBJ2-3; TRBD2 agrees at 12 bases. The junction had 11 bases not matched to a gene; V was cut back by 2 bases and J by 5 bases. Germline loops: CDR1 MGHDK, CDR2 SYGVNS. The CDR3 spans 18 residues. CDR3 amino acids: CASSERTSGITLVDTQYF. CDR3 bases: TGTGCCAGCAGTGAACGGACTAGCGGGATCACCCTTGTAGATACGCAGTATTTT.

This clonotype was seen a few times. V usage is TRBV4-1 and J usage is TRBJ2-5; the D gene could be TRBD1 or TRBD2 (5 bases each). The ends were cut back, 10 bases at V and 4 bases at J, with 10 bases in the middle. This CDR3 is 11 amino acids long. Germline V lookup: CDR1 MGHRA, CDR2 YSYEKL. CDR3 protein: CANSGRETQYF. The CDR3 DNA reads TGCGCCAACTCAGGGAGAGAGACCCAGTACTTC.

The CDR3 coding sequence is TGCAGTGCAGCCCTGGACAGGGGCGCTGAAGCTTTCTTT. This sequence encodes CSAALDRGAEAFF. The chain couples TRBV20-1 to TRBJ1-1; TRBD1 aligns across 9 bases. V trimming: 6 bases; J trimming: 6 bases; junction bases outside the gene matches: 8. Germline lookup yields CDR1 DFQATT and CDR2 SNEGSKA (reference sequence). The CDR3 totals 13 residues.

Ten or more counts support this clonotype. This chain links TRBV13 with TRBJ2-1; TRBD2 matches 11 bases. Germline V lookup: CDR1 PRHDT, CDR2 FYEKMQ (reference sequence). The CDR3 length is 20 residues. The V and J ends lost 5 bases and 8 bases, in that order; junction bases with no gene match: 23. The CDR3 protein is CASSPRFPSGGTQIRDEQFF. The CDR3 bases are TGTGCCAGCAGCCCCCGATTCCCTAGCGGGGGGACTCAAATAAGGGATGAGCAGTTCTTC.

This sequence joins TRBV18 and TRBJ2-1; 12 positions agree with TRBD2. The CDR3 runs 15 residues. Germline V gives CDR1 KGHSH, CDR2 LQKENI. After removal of 2 bases from V and 6 bases from J, the junction contained 2 bases not matched to a gene. The CDR3 region is CASSPSLAGGNEQFF. The DNA for the CDR3 is TGTGCCAGCTCACCATCACTAGCGGGGGGCAATGAGCAGTTCTTC.

The chain uses TRBV12-3 or TRBV12-4 and TRBJ1-2; tentative D call: TRBD1 (5 bases). The CDR3 is made up of 14 amino acids. V lost 5 bases and J 8 bases, leaving 18 bases between the germline ends. The CDR3 region is CASSPGTAMDGYTF. Written as DNA, the CDR3 is TGTGCCAGCAGTCCCGGGACCGCGATGGACGGCTACACCTTC.

The chain links TRBV30 to TRBJ1-5; D call uncertain. The CDR3 contains 14 residues. V lost 1 base to trimming and J lost 1 base, with 8 bases between them. From germline, CDR1 is GTSNPN and CDR2 SVGIG (reference sequence). The CDR3 reads CAWSGGGSNQPQHF. The CDR3 DNA is TGTGCCTGGAGTGGGGGAGGGAGCAATCAGCCCCAGCATTTT.

The table lists this clonotype with a few counts. The chain recombines TRBV5-1 with TRBJ2-7, with 10 positions matching TRBD2. CDR1 is SGHRS and CDR2 is YFSETQ in the germline V gene. The CDR3 is 15 amino acids. Unmatched junction bases numbered 4, after V lost 0 bases and J lost 4 bases. The CDR3 DNA sequence: TGCGCCAGCAGCTTGGGACTAGCGGGCCCTTACGAGCAGTACTTC. Its translation: CASSLGLAGPYEQYF.

This clonotype was found a few times. J is TRBJ2-3 and V is TRBV30; 12 bases map to TRBD2. Per germline, CDR1 GTSNPN and CDR2 SVGIG (reference sequence). This CDR3 has 13 residues. The J segment lost 5 bases and the V segment lost 7 bases, leaving 4 bases of the junction unmatched. The CDR3, as DNA: TGTGCCTCTAGCGGGGGGGCTGAAGATACGCAGTATTTT. It is translated as CASSGGAEDTQYF.

V usage is TRBV12-3 or TRBV12-4 and J usage is TRBJ1-1; 8 bases are shared with TRBD1. This CDR3 spans 15 amino acids. Germline trimming cut 5 bases from V and 1 base from J; bases unmatched to any gene: 6. In DNA, the CDR3 is TGTGCCAGCAGTAGGGGGGGGACAGGGAACACTGAAGCTTTCTTT. This sequence encodes CASSRGGTGNTEAFF.

There are many counts of this clonotype. V is TRBV11-2 and J is TRBJ2-7, with 7 bases matching TRBD1. Germline CDR1 is SGHAT and CDR2 is FQNNGV. The V gene end was trimmed by 0 bases and the J gene end by 6 bases; junction bases not matched to a gene: 5. The CDR3 is made up of 14 amino acids. The CDR3 nucleotides read TGTGCCAGCAGCTTAGATACAGGGGTAGGCGAGCAGTACTTC. It translates to CASSLDTGVGEQYF.

This clonotype was detected ten times or more. This rearrangement joins TRBV30 to TRBJ1-2; 7 bases line up with TRBD1. Germline CDR1 GTSNPN, CDR2 SVGIG (reference sequence). V shed 4 bases and J 7 bases; nucleotides not matched to a gene: 9. CDR3 length: 13 residues. The CDR3, as DNA: TGTGCCTGGATTAACGACAGGGCCAGTGGCTACACCTTC. Residues: CAWINDRASGYTF.

This clonotype showed up many times. The CDR3 is CASSVGQAWSGELFF. The CDR3 DNA follows: TGTGCCAGCAGCGTAGGGCAAGCCTGGTCCGGGGAGCTGTTTTTT. The chain uses TRBV9 and TRBJ2-2; no definite D call. Deletions cut 0 bases from V and 6 bases from J, with 12 bases between. This CDR3 contains 15 residues. Germline CDR1 is SGDLS and CDR2 is YYNGEE.

This sequence joins TRBV19 and TRBJ2-1; D ambiguous. This CDR3 contains 15 residues. Germline loops: CDR1 LNHDA, CDR2 SQIVND (reference sequence). V gave up 1 base and J gave up 8 bases, with 15 bases separating them. CDR3 DNA sequence: TGTGCCAGTAGTATAGGTCGCGTGGTGGTCCATGAGCAGTTCTTC. Amino acids: CASSIGRVVVHEQFF.

This clonotype was observed a handful of times. The CDR3 DNA reads TGCAGTGCTAGAGATCTCCCAGACAGTTTAGGGGCCAACGTCCTGACTTTC. Amino acid sequence: CSARDLPDSLGANVLTF. J is TRBJ2-6 and V is TRBV20-1, with D tentatively TRBD1 (5 bases). CDR1 is DFQATT, CDR2 SNEGSKA, per germline (reference sequence). Trimming cost V 0 bases and J 4 bases, with 16 bases left between them. The CDR3 is 17 amino acids.

This chain connects TRBV24-1 to TRBJ2-3; 10 bases line up with TRBD2. Trimming cost V 5 bases and J 4 bases; bases outside gene matches: 11. The length of the CDR3 is 17 residues. Germline V gene data show CDR1 as KGHDR and CDR2 as SFDVKD. CDR3 sequence: CATSAQREGLGADTQYF. The CDR3 coding sequence is TGTGCCACCAGTGCCCAGCGGGAGGGGCTAGGAGCAGATACGCAGTATTTT.

Ten or more counts support this clonotype. The gene calls are TRBV29-1 and TRBJ2-2, with TRBD2 matching 9 bases. The CDR3 spans 15 residues. Germline CDR1 reads SQVTM; CDR2 reads ANQGSEA. V lost 6 bases and J lost 3; bases outside the gene matches: 8. The CDR3 DNA reads as TGCAGCGTCATAGCGGGGGCCGTCCACACCGGGGAGCTGTTTTTT. Its translation is CSVIAGAVHTGELFF.

This clonotype was counted only a few times. The rearrangement uses TRBV29-1 and TRBJ2-2; 10 bases align to TRBD2. J was trimmed by 0 bases and V by 4 bases; bases with no gene match: 5. The CDR3 runs to 16 residues. The germline V gene has CDR1 SQVTM and CDR2 ANQGSEA. CDR3 loop: CSVVLAGATNTGELFF. The CDR3 DNA reads TGCAGCGTTGTCCTAGCGGGAGCCACGAACACCGGGGAGCTGTTTTTT.

This clonotype was recorded at least ten times. V is TRBV9 and J is TRBJ2-4, with TRBD2 as a possible D gene (6 bases). Germline lookup yields CDR1 SGDLS and CDR2 YYNGEE. The CDR3 has 15 residues. V was pared by 3 bases and J by 3 bases, with 13 bases between. The DNA for the CDR3 is TGTGCCAGCAGCGATGGGACTTTAGGCAAAAACATTCAGTACTTC. This encodes CASSDGTLGKNIQYF.

In its sample, this clonotype was seen a few times. V and J are TRBV30 and TRBJ2-7; TRBD2 matches 7 bases. Per the germline V gene, CDR1 is GTSNPN and CDR2 is SVGIG (reference sequence). V lost 1 base and J lost 7; bases outside the gene matches: 10. The CDR3 length is 14 residues. The CDR3: CAWSAGTLGGEQYF. The CDR3 DNA reads TGTGCCTGGAGTGCCGGGACTTTGGGGGGGGAGCAGTACTTC.

This clonotype has only a few counts. The chain carries TRBV5-1 and TRBJ2-3, with D possibly matching TRBD2 (5 bases). The CDR3 extends over 14 amino acids. Germline V gene data show CDR1 as SGHRS and CDR2 as YFSETQ. Trimming left V 4 bases short and J 3 bases short, with 12 bases between. CDR3 DNA: TGCGCCAGCAGCCCCGGGGAACTTACAGATACGCAGTATTTT. Translated: CASSPGELTDTQYF. Drawing the rest from reference TRBV5-1 and TRBJ2-3, the complete variable domain is KAGVTQTPRYLIKTRGQQVTLSCSPISGHRSVSWYQQTPGQGLQFLFEYFSETQRNKGNFPGRFSGRQFSNSRSEMNVSTLELGDSALYLCASSPGELTDTQYFGPGTRLTVL.

This clonotype has only a few counts. This chain connects TRBV7-3 to TRBJ1-1; a weak D match, TRBD1 (5 bases). Looked up from germline, CDR1 is SGHTA and CDR2 is FQGTGA. Trimming pared 5 bases from V and 4 bases from J, leaving 14 bases between. This CDR3 has 14 amino acids. This CDR3 reads CASSPWGRTTEAFF. DNA for the CDR3: TGTGCCAGCAGCCCCTGGGGACGGACCACTGAAGCTTTCTTT.

This clonotype was counted only a few times. The chain links TRBV6-4 to TRBJ2-3; TRBD2 is a possible D gene (5 bases). V lost 5 bases and J 0 bases, leaving 12 bases between the germline ends. Germline V gene lookup returns CDR1 MRHNA and CDR2 SNTAGT. The CDR3 contains 15 residues. In nucleotides, the CDR3 is TGTGCCAGCAGTCCGCGGGTTACTAGCACAGATACGCAGTATTTT. It is translated as CASSPRVTSTDTQYF.

This chain links TRBV9 with TRBJ2-1; D not certain. Per germline, CDR1 SGDLS and CDR2 YYNGEE. V lost 4 bases and J lost 7, with 9 bases in between. This CDR3 has 12 residues. The CDR3 here is CASSPSGNEQFF. The CDR3 DNA reads TGTGCCAGCAGCCCTAGTGGGAATGAGCAGTTCTTC.

This clonotype was recorded at least ten times. V and J are TRBV12-3 or TRBV12-4 and TRBJ1-4; 7 nucleotides match TRBD1. Unmatched junction bases numbered 3, after V lost 0 bases and J lost 5 bases. The CDR3 sequence is 15 residues long. As DNA, the CDR3 is TGTGCCAGCAGTTTAGCTGGGACAGAGAATGAAAAACTGTTTTTT. Translated: CASSLAGTENEKLFF.

This clonotype showed up many times. The chain recombines TRBV11-3 with TRBJ2-5, with no clear D. V lost 3 bases and J lost 5, with 19 bases in between. The CDR3 spans 16 residues. Germline CDR1 SGHNT, CDR2 YENEEA. CDR3 sequence reads: CASSFLGQTGPETQYF. For the CDR3, the DNA is TGTGCCAGCAGCTTCCTGGGTCAGACGGGCCCGGAGACCCAGTACTTC.

V gene TRBV7-9 combines with J gene TRBJ2-3; D gene uncertain. Deletions cut 2 bases from V and 2 bases from J, with 14 bases between. The germline gives CDR1 SEHNR, CDR2 FQNEAQ (reference sequence). CDR3 length: 16 residues. DNA of the CDR3: TGTGCCAGCAGCTTAAGGCGGATCGAACCCACAGATACGCAGTATTTT. This encodes CASSLRRIEPTDTQYF.